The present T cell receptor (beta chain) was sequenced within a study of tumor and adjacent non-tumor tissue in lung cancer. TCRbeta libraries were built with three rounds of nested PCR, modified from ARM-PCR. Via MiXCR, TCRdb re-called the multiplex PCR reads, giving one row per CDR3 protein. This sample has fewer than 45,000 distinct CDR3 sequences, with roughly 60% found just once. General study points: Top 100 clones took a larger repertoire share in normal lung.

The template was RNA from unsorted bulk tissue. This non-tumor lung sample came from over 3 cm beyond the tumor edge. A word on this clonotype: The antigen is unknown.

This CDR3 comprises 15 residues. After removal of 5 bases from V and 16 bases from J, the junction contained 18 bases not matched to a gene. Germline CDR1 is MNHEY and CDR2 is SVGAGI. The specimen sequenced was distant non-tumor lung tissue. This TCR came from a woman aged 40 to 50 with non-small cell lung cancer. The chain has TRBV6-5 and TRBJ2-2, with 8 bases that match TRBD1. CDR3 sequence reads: CASSLTTGGSGVPFF. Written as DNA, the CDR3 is TGTGCCAGCAGTCTAACAACAGGGGGGTCGGGGGTGCCGTTTTTT.